The 23 T cell receptor beta chains given below trace back to one sample, sequenced in a study of blood T cell repertoires in COVID-19. Profiled with immunoSEQ multiplex PCR; TCRdb holds only in-frame clones, not every one. The sample consists of 30,000 to 45,000 clones, over 75% of them appearing once. Material for sequencing was peripheral blood. The receptors derive from a man at least 80 years old with active or convalescent COVID-19.

This chain connects TRBV5-1 to TRBJ2-1, with 12 bases fitting TRBD2. CDR1 SGHRS and CDR2 YFSETQ come from the germline V gene. The CDR3 length is 16 residues. The ends lost 0 bases at V and 7 bases at J; junction bases unmatched: 5. The CDR3 DNA reads as TGCGCCAGCAGCTTGGATCGGACTAGCGGGATTAATGAGCAGTTCTTC. Translated: CASSLDRTSGINEQFF.

V is TRBV29-1 and J is TRBJ2-1; D might be TRBD2 (6 bases). Per germline, CDR1 SQVTM and CDR2 ANQGSEA. This CDR3 has 14 amino acids. The V end was cut by 8 bases, the J end by 2 bases, with 16 bases between. The CDR3 nucleotides are TGCAGCTGCACCGGGACTCAAACCTACAATGAGCAGTTCTTC. It encodes CSCTGTQTYNEQFF.

The chain carries TRBV7-9 and TRBJ2-7; TRBD1 matches at 10 bases. CDR1 SEHNR and CDR2 FQNEAQ come from the germline V gene (reference sequence). This CDR3 contains 16 residues. Losses at the gene ends were 5 bases for V and 5 bases for J; bases not matched to a gene: 12. The CDR3 DNA sequence: TGTGCCAGCAGCCAAGAATCGGGACAGGGGATGGACGAGCAGTACTTC. Its protein product is CASSQESGQGMDEQYF.

The chain recombines TRBV12-1 with TRBJ1-3; TRBD1 is the table's D call and was not checked against the DNA. TRBV12-1 is a pseudogene segment. There are 17 residues in the CDR3. The CDR3 DNA reads as TGTGCCAGCAGCGCCTCACGGACAGGGTACGCTGGAAACACCATATATTTT. This encodes CASSASRTGYAGNTIYF.

CDR3 in amino acids: CASSQDLARRLYEQYF. As DNA, the CDR3 is TGCGCCAGCAGCCAAGACCTTGCCAGAAGACTATACGAGCAGTACTTC. This sequence joins TRBV4-3 and TRBJ2-7, with TRBD2 as a possible D gene (5 bases). The CDR3 has 16 residues. Germline V CDR1 and CDR2: LGHNA, YSLEER. V was shortened by 0 bases and J by 4 bases, with 16 bases between the two germline ends.

The rearrangement links TRBV4-1 to TRBJ2-7, with TRBD2 as a possible D gene (6 bases). The V end was cut by 4 bases, the J end by 3 bases, with 19 bases between. The germline V gene has CDR1 MGHRA and CDR2 YSYEKL. The CDR3 is made up of 16 amino acids. The CDR3 DNA sequence: TGCGCCAGCAGCCCATCCAGAGCGGACGGGGGCTACGAGCAGTACTTC. Translation gives CASSPSRADGGYEQYF.

This chain's CDR3 is CASSNSGIAKNIQYF. CDR3 coding DNA: TGTGCCAGCAGCAATAGCGGGATAGCCAAAAACATTCAGTACTTC. This chain connects TRBV11-1 to TRBJ2-4, with TRBD2 matching over 8 bases. The length of the CDR3 is 15 residues. Trimming at V came to 5 bases and at J to 0 bases, leaving 3 bases not matched to a gene. Germline V gene sequence: CDR1 SGHAT, CDR2 FQDESV (reference sequence).

The chain recombines TRBV11-1 with TRBJ2-7; D may be TRBD2 (5 bases). V lost 5 bases to trimming and J lost 0 bases, with 14 bases between them. Germline V gene lookup returns CDR1 SGHAT and CDR2 FQDESV (reference sequence). The CDR3 is made up of 15 amino acids. The CDR3 loop reads CASSLRDLSSYEQYF. The CDR3 DNA sequence: TGTGCCAGCAGCCTCCGGGATCTAAGCTCCTACGAGCAGTACTTC.

This chain connects TRBV28 to TRBJ2-7; 12 positions agree with TRBD2. Germline V gene data show CDR1 as MDHEN and CDR2 as SYDVKM. V shed 5 bases and J 3 bases; nucleotides not matched to a gene: 8. The CDR3 is 16 amino acids. Here the CDR3 reads CASSQRRTSGVYEQYF. The CDR3 nucleotides are TGTGCCAGCAGTCAGAGGAGGACTAGCGGGGTCTACGAGCAGTACTTC.

The CDR3 sequence is CAISEGGTADTQYF. CDR3 bases: TGTGCCATCAGTGAAGGCGGGACGGCAGATACGCAGTATTTT. This chain joins TRBV10-3 and TRBJ2-3; possible D gene TRBD2, 6 bases. The CDR3 sequence is 14 residues long. Germline CDR1 reads ENHRY; CDR2 reads SYGVKD. Trimming shortened V by 3 bases and J by 4 bases, and 11 bases separated the two germline ends.

The CDR3: CASSEVRPTGELFF. In DNA, the CDR3 is TGCGCCAGTTCTGAGGTTCGTCCTACCGGGGAGCTGTTTTTT. The chain joins TRBV5-1 to TRBJ2-2; D remains unclear. V lost 8 bases and J lost 5, with 16 bases in between. Germline CDR1 is SGHRS and CDR2 is YFSETQ. This CDR3 comprises 14 residues.

The V gene is TRBV10-3, the J gene TRBJ2-7; 7 nucleotides align to TRBD1. With V trimmed by 4 bases and J by 0 bases, 6 bases remained unmatched. The germline V gene has CDR1 ENHRY and CDR2 SYGVKD. The CDR3 has 15 residues. The CDR3 reads CAISGLGTDSYEQYF. CDR3 in DNA: TGTGCCATCAGTGGTTTGGGGACAGACTCCTACGAGCAGTACTTC.

The rearrangement links TRBV20-1 to TRBJ2-5; TRBD2 might be the D (6 bases). The length of the CDR3 is 14 residues. The germline gives CDR1 DFQATT, CDR2 SNEGSKA (reference sequence). V was clipped by 3 bases and J by 4 bases, with 15 bases between them. The CDR3 spells CSASEPWRGETQYF. In nucleotides, the CDR3 is TGCAGTGCTAGTGAGCCCTGGAGGGGAGAGACCCAGTACTTC.

This chain joins TRBV30 and TRBJ1-3; D is perhaps TRBD1 (6 bases). V lost 2 bases, J lost 0 bases, and 11 bases lay in between. Germline V CDR1 and CDR2: GTSNPN, SVGIG (reference sequence). This CDR3 contains 15 residues. The CDR3 sequence: CAWSHLRGSGNTIYF. Here the CDR3 DNA reads TGTGCCTGGAGTCACCTCAGGGGCTCTGGAAACACCATATATTTT.

This rearrangement joins TRBV2 to TRBJ1-3; no clear D. Germline V gene data show CDR1 as SNHLY and CDR2 as FYNNEI. The ends were cut back, 8 bases at V and 0 bases at J, with 11 bases in the middle. There are 14 residues in the CDR3. The CDR3 here is CASSRDFSGNTIYF. In nucleotides, the CDR3 is TGTGCCAGCTCCCGGGATTTCTCTGGAAACACCATATATTTT.

This chain connects TRBV5-1 to TRBJ2-2; tentative D call: TRBD1 (5 bases). Trimming removed 3 bases from V and 3 bases from J, with 12 bases in between. The CDR3 contains 15 residues. Germline V CDR1 and CDR2: SGHRS, YFSETQ. CDR3 protein: CASSYKTQDTGELFF. DNA for the CDR3: TGCGCCAGCAGCTACAAAACACAGGACACCGGGGAGCTGTTTTTT.

V gene TRBV12-3 or TRBV12-4 combines with J gene TRBJ2-1; D possibly corresponds to TRBD1 (5 bases). Trimming took 3 bases from V and 15 from J, leaving 15 bases between them. The CDR3 extends over 12 amino acids. In nucleotides, the CDR3 is TGTGCCAGCAGTTTCTGGGGCGGCAAGAGGTTCTTC. Translation: CASSFWGGKRFF.

The gene calls are TRBV9 and TRBJ1-1; TRBD1 might be the D (6 bases). Trimming stripped 3 bases from V and 6 bases from J, with 15 bases between. Germline values: CDR1 SGDLS, CDR2 YYNGEE. The CDR3 has 14 amino acids. This CDR3 reads CASSEADRRAEAFF. CDR3 nucleotides: TGTGCCAGCAGCGAGGCCGACAGGCGAGCTGAAGCTTTCTTT.

Only one count was recorded for this clone. J is TRBJ1-2 and V is TRBV19; D is perhaps TRBD1 (5 bases). CDR1 is LNHDA and CDR2 is SQIVND in the germline V gene (reference sequence). This CDR3 region has 14 residues. Trimming pared 6 bases from V and 4 bases from J, leaving 15 bases between. The CDR3 protein is CASRSRGGVYGYTF. The CDR3 DNA is TGTGCCAGTAGGTCTCGCGGGGGAGTCTATGGCTACACCTTC.

The sample holds a few counts of this clone. The chain recombines TRBV4-3 with TRBJ2-7; 10 bases agree with TRBD2. Germline V gene sequence: CDR1 LGHNA, CDR2 YSLEER. There are 14 residues in the CDR3. The trim removed 1 base at V and 6 bases at J, leaving 3 bases unmatched. CDR3 in DNA: TGCGCCAGCAGCCAAGCGGGACTAGCGAGCGAGCAGTACTTC. Translation: CASSQAGLASEQYF.

J is TRBJ2-1 and V is TRBV2; D perhaps matches TRBD2 (6 bases). V gave up 6 bases and J gave up 5 bases, with 20 bases separating them. The CDR3 is made up of 16 amino acids. Germline CDR1 is SNHLY and CDR2 is FYNNEI. Here the CDR3 DNA reads TGTGCCAGCAGGGGGCTGGGGGAGGTGAAGAACAATGAGCAGTTCTTC. Translating gives CASRGLGEVKNNEQFF.

This chain joins TRBV5-4 and TRBJ1-2; 9 positions match TRBD1. V trimming: 3 bases; J trimming: 5 bases; junction bases outside the gene matches: 5. The CDR3 has 14 amino acids. CDR1 and CDR2 from the germline V gene are SGHNT and YYREEE (reference sequence). The CDR3 loop reads CASSSQQGAYGYTF. In nucleotides, the CDR3 is TGTGCCAGCAGCTCACAACAGGGGGCTTATGGCTACACCTTC.

The chain uses TRBV9 and TRBJ1-5, with TRBD1 matching over 7 bases. There are 15 residues in the CDR3. CDR1 and CDR2 (germline): SGDLS, YYNGEE. V lost 4 bases, J lost 5 bases, and 9 bases stayed unmatched. CDR3 in DNA: TGTGCCAGCAGCCAAGGCGCGGGACAGTATCAGCCCCAGCATTTT. It yields the protein CASSQGAGQYQPQHF.